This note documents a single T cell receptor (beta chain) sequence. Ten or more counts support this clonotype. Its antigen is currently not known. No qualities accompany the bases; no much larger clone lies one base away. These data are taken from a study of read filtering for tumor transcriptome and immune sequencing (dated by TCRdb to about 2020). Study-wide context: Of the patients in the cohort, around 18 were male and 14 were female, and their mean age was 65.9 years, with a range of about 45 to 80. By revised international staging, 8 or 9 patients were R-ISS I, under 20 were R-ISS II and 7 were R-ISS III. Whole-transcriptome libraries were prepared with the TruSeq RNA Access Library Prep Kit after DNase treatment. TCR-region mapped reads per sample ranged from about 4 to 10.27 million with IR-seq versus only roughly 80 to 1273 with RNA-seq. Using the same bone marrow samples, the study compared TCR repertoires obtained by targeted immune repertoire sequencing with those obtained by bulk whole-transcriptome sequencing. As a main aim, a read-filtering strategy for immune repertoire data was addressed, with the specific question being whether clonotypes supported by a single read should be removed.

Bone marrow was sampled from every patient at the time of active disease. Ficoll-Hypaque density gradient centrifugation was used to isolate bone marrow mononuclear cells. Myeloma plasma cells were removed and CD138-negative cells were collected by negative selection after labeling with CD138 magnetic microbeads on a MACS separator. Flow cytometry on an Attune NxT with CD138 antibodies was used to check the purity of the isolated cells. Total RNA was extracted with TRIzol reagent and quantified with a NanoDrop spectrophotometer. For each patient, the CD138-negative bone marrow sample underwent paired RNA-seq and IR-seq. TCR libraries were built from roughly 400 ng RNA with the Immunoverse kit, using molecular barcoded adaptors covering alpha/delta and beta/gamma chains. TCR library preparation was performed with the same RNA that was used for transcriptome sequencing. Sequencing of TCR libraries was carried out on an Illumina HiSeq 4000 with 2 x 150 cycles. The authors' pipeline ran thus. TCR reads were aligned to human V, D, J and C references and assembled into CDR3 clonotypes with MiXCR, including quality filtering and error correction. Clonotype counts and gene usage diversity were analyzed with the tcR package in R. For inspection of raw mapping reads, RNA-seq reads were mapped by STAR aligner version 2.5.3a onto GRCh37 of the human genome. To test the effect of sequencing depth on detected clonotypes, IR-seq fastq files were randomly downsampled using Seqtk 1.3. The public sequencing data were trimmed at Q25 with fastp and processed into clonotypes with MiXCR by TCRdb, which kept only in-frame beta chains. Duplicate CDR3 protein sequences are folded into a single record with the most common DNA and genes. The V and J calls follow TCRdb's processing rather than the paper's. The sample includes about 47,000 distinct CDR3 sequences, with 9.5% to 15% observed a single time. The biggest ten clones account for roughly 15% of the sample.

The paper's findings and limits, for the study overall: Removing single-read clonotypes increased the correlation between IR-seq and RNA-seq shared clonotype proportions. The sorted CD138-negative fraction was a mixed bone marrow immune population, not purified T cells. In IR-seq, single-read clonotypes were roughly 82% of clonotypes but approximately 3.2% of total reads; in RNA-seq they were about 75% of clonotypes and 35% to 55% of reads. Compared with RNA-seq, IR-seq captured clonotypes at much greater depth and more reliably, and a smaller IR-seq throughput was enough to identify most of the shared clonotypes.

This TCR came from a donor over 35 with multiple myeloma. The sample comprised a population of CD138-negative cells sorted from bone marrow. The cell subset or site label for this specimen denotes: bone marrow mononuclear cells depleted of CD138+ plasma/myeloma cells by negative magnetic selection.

The DNA is TGTGCCAGCAGGGACAATCTGAACACTGAAGCTTTCTTT. Translated, it gives CASRDNLNTEAFF. Rearrangement joined TRBV2 to TRBJ1-1, and the D gene may be TRBD1, 5 bases matching. The CDR3 goes from the cysteine to the phenylalanine over 13 residues. The sequence is cut down to CDR3 DNA, 39 bases in frame from base 1. V is reduced by 6 bases and J by 0 bases, leaving a spacing of 8 bases between them. The germline V gene sets CDR1 to SNHLY and CDR2 to FYNNEI. With all but the CDR3 taken from the reference TRBV2 and TRBJ1-1 genes, the full variable domain is: EPEVTQTPSHQVTQMGQEVILRCVPISNHLYFYWYRQILGQKVEFLVSFYNNEISEKSEIFDDQFSVERPDGSNFTLKIRSTKLEDSAMYFCASRDNLNTEAFFGQGTRLTVV.